This T cell receptor beta chain was retrieved from a study of blood T cell repertoires in COVID-19 (dated by TCRdb to 2020 to 2022). About the full investigation: The collaborator samples originated in the United States, Italy and Spain and spanned the acute and convalescent phases of COVID-19. The dataset comprised deeply sampled blood TCRbeta repertoires from subjects exposed to, actively infected with, or recovered from COVID-19. The repertoires were made available in a free public database intended to serve as a resource for research on the immune response to SARS-CoV-2. The material from the prospective study consisted of cDNA or gDNA derived from T cells, B-cell-depleted T cells, or PBMCs. Samples were obtained from the ongoing ImmuneRACE study (first 160 participants) and from 950 to 1,500 subjects provided by 6 global collaborators. A de-identified subject ID, COVID-19 status, age in years and sex were almost always included in the sample metadata. HLA class I and class II types, where available, came from metadata supplied by the sample provider rather than from assay-based typing.

A remark on this clone: Its specific antigen is unknown. Base qualities are not provided; no much larger clone lies one nucleotide away.

Overall study outcomes, separate from this receptor: The quantity of clinical and demographic metadata differed by source and by participant and was supplied without curation.

Each collaborating institution followed its own protocols to collect whole blood in K2EDTA tubes. Collaborator samples were shipped for TCRbeta analysis as frozen whole blood, isolated PBMCs, or DNA extracted from either sample type. V loses 10 bases of germline sequence and J loses 1 base, and the interval between the two ends is 11 bases. The germline V gene (reference sequence) yields LNHDA for CDR1 and SQIVND for CDR2. From cysteine to phenylalanine, the CDR3 is 13 amino acids long. The entry retains the CDR3 DNA only, 39 bases that are in frame from base 1. The immunoSEQ Assay, a bias-controlled multiplex PCR, was used to amplify TCRbeta CDR3 regions from genomic DNA. Concerning the study's data processing: The number of nucleated cells in each sample was estimated from the amplification of reference gene primers within the assay. Sequence reads were collapsed and filtered to measure the absolute abundance of every unique TCRbeta CDR3 rearrangement. For each sample, productive Simpson clonality was calculated as the square root of Simpson's diversity index over productive rearrangements. TCRdb obtained this table from immuneACCESS and retained in-frame rearrangements with V and J assigned. These tables miss some clones; where compared with another copy, unresolved V genes account for less than half of the shortfall, and the remainder is unexplained. V and J calls plus clone size are reproduced from that table; the DNA served to infer D and trimming. The sample has about 58,000 clones on record, around 85% of them singletons. The top ten hold approximately 4.5% of the sample.

The sequenced material came from peripheral blood. The source of this sequence is a man in his forties with active COVID-19. The chain uses TRBV19 and TRBJ2-1; the D gene is perhaps TRBD2, on 6 matching bases. The CDR3 is CATGLSSYNEQFF. The base sequence is TGTGCCACAGGACTATCATCCTACAATGAGCAGTTCTTC.